Following are 8 T cell receptor beta chains from one sample sequenced in a study of T cells after yellow fever vaccination. One entry per CDR3 protein, called by TCRdb with MiXCR from the 5' RACE reads. The sample holds over 300,000 distinct CDR3 sequences, over 4% seen once. This material consisted of PBMCs, taken 5 days after the yellow fever booster vaccination. All receptors derive from a man between 18 and 29 years old who received the YFV17D yellow fever vaccine.

This clonotype came up a few times. The chain carries TRBV7-2 and TRBJ2-2; a weak D match, TRBD2 (6 bases). V dropped 4 bases and J dropped 2 bases, with 14 bases sitting between them. The CDR3 consists of 16 residues. Germline CDR1 SGHTA, CDR2 FQGNSA. The CDR3 loop is CASSSRVAENTGELFF. DNA of the CDR3: TGTGCCAGCAGCTCCCGGGTAGCGGAAAACACCGGGGAGCTGTTTTTT.

The chain has TRBV29-1 and TRBJ1-1; D gene uncertain. The CDR3 has 16 residues. Trimming removed 4 bases at V and 2 bases at J, with 20 bases between. Looked up from germline, CDR1 is SQVTM and CDR2 is ANQGSEA. The DNA of the CDR3 is TGCAGCGTTGCGGGGAGGGAAGTCGCAGAAAACACTGAAGCTTTCTTT. Amino acids: CSVAGREVAENTEAFF.

This clonotype was observed a handful of times. J is TRBJ2-7 and V is TRBV7-9; 7 bases are shared with TRBD1. Germline V lookup: CDR1 SEHNR, CDR2 FQNEAQ (reference sequence). V trimming: 5 bases; J trimming: 3 bases; junction bases outside the gene matches: 10. The CDR3 length is 15 residues. This CDR3 reads CASSRQGTALYEQYF. The DNA for the CDR3 is TGTGCCAGCAGCCGGCAGGGGACAGCCCTCTACGAGCAGTACTTC.

At least ten counts were recorded for this clonotype. V gene TRBV4-1 combines with J gene TRBJ2-1; D gene ambiguous. Between the trimmed V and J ends, which lost 0 bases and 0 bases, there was a span of 12 bases. The CDR3 extends over 17 amino acids. Germline CDR1 MGHRA, CDR2 YSYEKL. CDR3 loop: CASSQDRNAGSYNEQFF. CDR3 in DNA: TGCGCCAGCAGCCAAGATAGGAATGCAGGCTCCTACAATGAGCAGTTCTTC.

This clonotype was seen at least ten times. The chain carries TRBV6-5 and TRBJ1-2; TRBD1 is a possible D gene (6 bases). Trimming removed 2 bases from V and 3 bases from J, with 13 bases in between. The CDR3 sequence is 15 residues long. Germline V CDR1 and CDR2: MNHEY, SVGAGI. The CDR3 here is CASSYLRGWDYGYTF. As DNA, the CDR3 is TGTGCCAGCAGTTACCTCAGGGGCTGGGACTATGGCTACACCTTC.

This clonotype was recorded many times. The rearrangement links TRBV10-3 to TRBJ2-7, with a weak D call TRBD1 (5 bases). Between the trimmed V and J ends, which lost 6 bases and 0 bases, there was a span of 9 bases. The CDR3 extends over 13 amino acids. Germline CDR1 and CDR2: ENHRY and SYGVKD. The CDR3 spells CAIRPTDSYEQYV. In DNA, the CDR3 is TGTGCCATCAGACCGACAGACTCCTACGAGCAGTACGTC.

This clonotype occurred many times. The chain links TRBV18 to TRBJ1-1, with D perhaps TRBD1 (6 bases). CDR1 is KGHSH, CDR2 LQKENI, per germline. The CDR3 has 14 residues. Trimming removed 6 bases at V and 2 bases at J, with 13 bases between. CDR3 nucleotides: TGTGCCAGCTCTCTACAGACAGGTAACACTGAAGCTTTCTTT. Translating gives CASSLQTGNTEAFF.

This clonotype was detected only a few times. The chain has TRBV6-2 or TRBV6-3 and TRBJ1-1, with no clear D. The V and J ends lost 6 bases and 4 bases respectively, with 18 bases between them. The CDR3 length is 15 residues. Germline V gene data show CDR1 as MNHEY and CDR2 as SVGEGT. Here the CDR3 reads CASREDAAESTEAFF. As DNA, the CDR3 is TGTGCCAGCAGGGAGGATGCAGCTGAATCCACTGAAGCTTTCTTT.